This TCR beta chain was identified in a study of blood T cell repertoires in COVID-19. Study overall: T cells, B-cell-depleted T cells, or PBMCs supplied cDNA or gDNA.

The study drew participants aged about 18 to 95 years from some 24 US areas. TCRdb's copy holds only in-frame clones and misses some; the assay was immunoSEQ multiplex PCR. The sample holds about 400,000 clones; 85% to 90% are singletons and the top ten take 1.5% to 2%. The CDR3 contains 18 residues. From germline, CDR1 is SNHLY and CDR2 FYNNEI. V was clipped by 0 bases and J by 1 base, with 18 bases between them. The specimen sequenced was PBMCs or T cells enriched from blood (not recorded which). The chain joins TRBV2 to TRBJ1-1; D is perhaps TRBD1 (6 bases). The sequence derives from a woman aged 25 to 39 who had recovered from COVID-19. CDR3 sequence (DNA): TGTGCCAGCAGTGAAGCGCTACAGGGATGGGTTTGGAACACTGAAGCTTTCTTT. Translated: CASSEALQGWVWNTEAFF.